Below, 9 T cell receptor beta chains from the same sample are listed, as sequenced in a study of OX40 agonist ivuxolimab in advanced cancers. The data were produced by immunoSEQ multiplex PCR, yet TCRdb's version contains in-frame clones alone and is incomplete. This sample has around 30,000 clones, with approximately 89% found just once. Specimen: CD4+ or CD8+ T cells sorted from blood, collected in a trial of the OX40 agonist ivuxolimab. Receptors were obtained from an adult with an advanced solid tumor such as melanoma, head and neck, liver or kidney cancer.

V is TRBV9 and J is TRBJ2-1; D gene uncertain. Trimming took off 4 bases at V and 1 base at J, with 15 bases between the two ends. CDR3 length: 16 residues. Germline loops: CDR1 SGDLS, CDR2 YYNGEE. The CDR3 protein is CASSPMGGRSYNEQFF. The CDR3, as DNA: TGTGCCAGCAGCCCCATGGGCGGTCGGTCCTACAATGAGCAGTTCTTC.

CDR3 amino acids: CSVEGPQGSGATYNEQFF. The CDR3 region has the DNA TGCAGCGTTGAAGGCCCTCAGGGAAGCGGGGCTACGTACAATGAGCAGTTCTTC. The chain links TRBV29-1 to TRBJ2-1, with 7 bases lining up with TRBD2. V lost 1 base and J lost 4; bases outside the gene matches: 16. Germline CDR1 reads SQVTM; CDR2 reads ANQGSEA. This CDR3 has 18 amino acids.

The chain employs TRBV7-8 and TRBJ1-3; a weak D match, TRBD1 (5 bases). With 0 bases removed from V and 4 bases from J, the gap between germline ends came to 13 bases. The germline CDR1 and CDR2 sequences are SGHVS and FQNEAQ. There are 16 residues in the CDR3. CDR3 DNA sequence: TGTGCCAGCAGCTTAGCGCCGGGGGTGGCAGGAAACACCATATATTTT. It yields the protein CASSLAPGVAGNTIYF.

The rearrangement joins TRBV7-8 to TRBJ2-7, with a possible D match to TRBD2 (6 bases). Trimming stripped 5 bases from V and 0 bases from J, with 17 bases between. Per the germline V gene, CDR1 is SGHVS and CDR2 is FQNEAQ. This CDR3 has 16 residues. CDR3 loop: CASSPARGRDSYEQYF. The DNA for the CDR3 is TGTGCCAGCAGCCCAGCGCGGGGCAGGGACTCCTACGAGCAGTACTTC.

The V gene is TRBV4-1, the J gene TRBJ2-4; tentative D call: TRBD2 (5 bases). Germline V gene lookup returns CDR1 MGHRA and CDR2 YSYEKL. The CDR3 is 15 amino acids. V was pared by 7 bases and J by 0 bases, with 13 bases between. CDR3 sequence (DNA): TGCGCCAGCAATCTAGCCCCTCTAGCCAAAAACATTCAGTACTTC. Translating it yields CASNLAPLAKNIQYF.

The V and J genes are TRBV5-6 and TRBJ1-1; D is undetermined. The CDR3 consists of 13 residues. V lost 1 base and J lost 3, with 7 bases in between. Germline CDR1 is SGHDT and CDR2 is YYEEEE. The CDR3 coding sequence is TGTGCCAGCAGCTTGTCGGAGGACACTGAAGCTTTCTTT. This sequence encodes CASSLSEDTEAFF. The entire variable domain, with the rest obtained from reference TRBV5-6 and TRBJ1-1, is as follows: DAGVTQSPTHLIKTRGQQVTLRCSPKSGHDTVSWYQQALGQGPQFIFQYYEEEERQRGNFPDRFSGHQFPNYSSELNVNALLLGDSALYLCASSLSEDTEAFFGQGTRLTVV.

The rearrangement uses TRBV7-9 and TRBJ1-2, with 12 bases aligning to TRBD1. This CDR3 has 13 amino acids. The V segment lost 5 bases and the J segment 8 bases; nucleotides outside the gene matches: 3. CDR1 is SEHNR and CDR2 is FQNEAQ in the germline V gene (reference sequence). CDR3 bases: TGTGCCAGCAGCGGGGACAGGGGGCAGGGCTACACCTTC. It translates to CASSGDRGQGYTF.

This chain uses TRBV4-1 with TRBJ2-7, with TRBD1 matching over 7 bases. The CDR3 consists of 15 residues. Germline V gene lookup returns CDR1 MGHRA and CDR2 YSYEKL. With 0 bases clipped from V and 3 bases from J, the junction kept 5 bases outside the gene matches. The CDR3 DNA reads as TGCGCCAGCAGCCAAGAGATTCACAGGGGCTACGAGCAGTACTTC. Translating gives CASSQEIHRGYEQYF.

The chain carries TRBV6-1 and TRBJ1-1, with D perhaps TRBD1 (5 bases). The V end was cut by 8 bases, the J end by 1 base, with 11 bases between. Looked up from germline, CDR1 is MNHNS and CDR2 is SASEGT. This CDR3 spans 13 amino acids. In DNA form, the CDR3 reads TGTGCCAGCGGGGCAGGTGAGAACACTGAAGCTTTCTTT. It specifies CASGAGENTEAFF.